The 8 T cell receptor beta chains presented below share a single source sample, sequenced in a study of OX40 agonist ivuxolimab in advanced cancers. Method: immunoSEQ multiplex PCR; TCRdb's copy keeps in-frame clones and lacks some. This table holds tens of thousands of clones, about four fifths found once. Sample: CD4+ or CD8+ T cells sorted from blood, taken in a trial of the OX40 agonist ivuxolimab. Receptors were obtained from an adult with an advanced solid tumor such as melanoma, head and neck, liver or kidney cancer.

The chain is built from TRBV28 and TRBJ2-7; TRBD1 is a possible D gene (5 bases). There are 12 residues in the CDR3. Germline lookup yields CDR1 MDHEN and CDR2 SYDVKM. V was shortened by 7 bases and J by 0 bases, with 7 bases between the two germline ends. In nucleotides, the CDR3 is TGTGCCAGCACAGGGATCTCCTACGAGCAGTACTTC. Its protein product is CASTGISYEQYF.

The V and J genes are TRBV2 and TRBJ2-5, with TRBD2 matching 10 bases. Germline trimming cut 2 bases from V and 5 bases from J; bases unmatched to any gene: 5. Germline loops: CDR1 SNHLY, CDR2 FYNNEI. This CDR3 contains 15 residues. The CDR3 here is CASSEMGLAHETQYF. The CDR3 DNA sequence: TGTGCCAGCAGTGAAATGGGACTAGCGCACGAGACCCAGTACTTC.

The chain links TRBV4-1 to TRBJ2-7; the D gene is possibly TRBD1 (6 bases). The CDR3 is 16 amino acids. Germline CDR1 is MGHRA and CDR2 is YSYEKL. The V end lost 3 bases, the J end lost 5 bases, and 20 bases lay between the germline ends. The CDR3 bases are TGCGCCAGCAGCCATCCCGGGACAATGGGTCGGGACGAGCAGTACTTC. It encodes CASSHPGTMGRDEQYF.

By frequency in the sample, this clone is medium-sized (0.01 to 0.1%). Other DNA sequences from this sample encode an identical CDR3 as well. This rearrangement joins TRBV6-5 to TRBJ1-1, with a tentative D call TRBD1 (5 bases). Germline CDR1 and CDR2: MNHEY and SVGAGI. CDR3 length: 13 amino acids. V was pared by 2 bases and J by 4 bases, with 8 bases between. For the CDR3, the DNA is TGTGCCAGCAGTTACGACAGTGGCACTGAAGCTTTCTTT. Its protein is CASSYDSGTEAFF.

CDR3 residues: CASSLISGGANEQYF. The CDR3 DNA is TGCGCCAGCAGCTTGATCTCGGGGGGCGCGAACGAGCAGTACTTC. The chain joins TRBV5-1 to TRBJ2-7; perhaps TRBD2 as D (7 bases). Germline V gene data show CDR1 as SGHRS and CDR2 as YFSETQ. The CDR3 is 15 amino acids. With 1 base removed from V and 5 bases from J, the gap between germline ends came to 16 bases. Full variable domain (rest looked up from reference TRBV5-1 and TRBJ2-7): KAGVTQTPRYLIKTRGQQVTLSCSPISGHRSVSWYQQTPGQGLQFLFEYFSETQRNKGNFPGRFSGRQFSNSRSEMNVSTLELGDSALYLCASSLISGGANEQYFGPGTRLTVT.

V usage is TRBV5-1 and J usage is TRBJ2-3; TRBD2 agrees at 7 bases. CDR1 and CDR2 from the germline V gene are SGHRS and YFSETQ. Germline trimming cut 4 bases from V and 0 bases from J; bases unmatched to any gene: 2. CDR3 length: 14 residues. The CDR3 nucleotides are TGCGCCAGCAGCCTAGCGGCTAGCACAGATACGCAGTATTTT. Protein product: CASSLAASTDTQYF.

This chain joins TRBV7-9 and TRBJ2-3, with no clear D. The V end was cut by 10 bases, the J end by 3 bases, with 14 bases between. CDR3 length: 13 residues. The germline V gene encodes CDR1 SEHNR and CDR2 FQNEAQ (reference sequence). The CDR3 region is CATRPSGTDTQYF. As DNA, the CDR3 is TGTGCCACGAGGCCTAGTGGAACAGATACGCAGTATTTT.

V is TRBV5-5 and J is TRBJ2-2; 9 bases are shared with TRBD2. Germline V gene sequence: CDR1 SGHKS, CDR2 YYEKEE (reference sequence). Trimming cost V 0 bases and J 4 bases; bases outside gene matches: 4. The length of the CDR3 is 16 residues. CDR3 DNA: TGTGCCAGCAGCTTGGGGCTAGCGGGATCCACCGGGGAGCTGTTTTTT. Translation gives CASSLGLAGSTGELFF.